The source of this TCR beta chain is a study of T cell repertoires in cytomegalovirus infection. Looking at the study overall: The public TCR beta signatures pointed to both CMV infection and matching HLA type. Findings and limits, study-wide: HLA-C-restricted TCR beta clonotypes specific for CMV led the ex vivo response. Using cumulative public TCR beta family frequency, the authors identified those who carried CMV together with the relevant HLA.

In this sample, this clonotype turned up many times. Its matching antigen is unknown. MiXCR, run by TCRdb on the reads, gives a single entry per CDR3 protein. The sample shows 490,000 or so distinct CDR3 sequences, about 11% of them seen only once. CDR1 is SGHKS, CDR2 YYEKEE, per germline (reference sequence). The CDR3 totals 14 residues. Trimming took 1 base from V and 7 from J; bases not matched to a gene: 3. The TCR sequence derives from a human donor in good health (CMV status not recorded). Some clones in this sample may be carry-over from other donors' samples. V usage is TRBV5-5 and J usage is TRBJ1-2; 11 bases agree with TRBD1. The sample taken for sequencing was PBMCs. This chain's CDR3 is CASSLSGTGGGYTF. DNA of the CDR3: TGTGCCAGCAGCTTGTCCGGGACAGGGGGTGGCTACACCTTC.